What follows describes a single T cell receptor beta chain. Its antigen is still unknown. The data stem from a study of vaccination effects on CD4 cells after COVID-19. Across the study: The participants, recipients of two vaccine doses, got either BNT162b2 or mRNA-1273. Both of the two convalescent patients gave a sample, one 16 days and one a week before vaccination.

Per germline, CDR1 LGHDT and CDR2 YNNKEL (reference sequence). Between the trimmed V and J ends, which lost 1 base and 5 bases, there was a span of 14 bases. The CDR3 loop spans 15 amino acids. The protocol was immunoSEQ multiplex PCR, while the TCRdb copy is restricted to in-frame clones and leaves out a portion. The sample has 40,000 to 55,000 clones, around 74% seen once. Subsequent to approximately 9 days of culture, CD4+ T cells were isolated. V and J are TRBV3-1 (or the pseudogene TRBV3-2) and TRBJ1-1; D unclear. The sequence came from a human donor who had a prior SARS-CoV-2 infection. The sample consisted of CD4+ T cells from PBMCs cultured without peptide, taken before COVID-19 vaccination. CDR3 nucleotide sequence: TGTGCCAGCAGCCAAGGCTCCGGTGTTGATACTGAAGCTTTCTTT. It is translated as CASSQGSGVDTEAFF.